This T cell receptor beta chain was recorded in a study of blood T cell repertoires in COVID-19 (dated by TCRdb to 2020 to 2021). A note on the overall study: The collaborator samples originated in the United States, Italy and Spain and spanned the acute and convalescent phases of COVID-19. The sample metadata nearly always contained a de-identified subject ID, COVID-19 status, age in years and sex. Samples came from the ongoing ImmuneRACE study (first 160 participants) plus 1,254 subjects from 6 global collaborators. The repertoires were made available in a free public database intended to serve as a resource for research on the immune response to SARS-CoV-2. Where available, HLA class I and class II types were obtained from metadata supplied by the sample provider rather than from assay-based typing. The prospective study material was composed of cDNA or gDNA derived from T cells, B-cell-depleted T cells, or PBMCs. Deeply sampled blood TCRbeta repertoires from subjects exposed to, actively infected with, or recovered from COVID-19 were included in the dataset. The study at large found these results: How much clinical and demographic metadata was included differed by source and by participant, and the metadata was provided uncurated.

With regard to this clone: This clone's antigen is unknown. No base qualities exist here, and no much larger clone lies one base off it.

TCRbeta CDR3 regions were amplified from genomic DNA using the immunoSEQ Assay, a bias-controlled multiplex PCR. On the authors' methods: Nucleated cell counts per sample were estimated from amplification of reference gene primers within the assay. To quantify the absolute abundance of each unique TCRbeta CDR3 rearrangement, sequence reads were collapsed and filtered. For each sample, productive Simpson clonality was calculated as the square root of Simpson's diversity index across productive rearrangements. TCRdb retrieved this table from immuneACCESS and kept in-frame rearrangements only. Not all clones are present; in checked studies, unresolved V genes account for under half, and no reason is known for the remainder. The V and J calls and clone size were taken over from that table, and D and trimming were inferred from the DNA. The sample contains 120,000 or so clones, about 77% of them found a single time. The biggest ten clones account for approximately 25% of the sample.

Each collaborating institution followed its own protocols to collect whole blood in K2EDTA tubes. For TCRbeta analysis, collaborators shipped samples as frozen whole blood, isolated PBMCs, or DNA extracted from either of those sample types. V is cut back by 2 bases and J by 6 bases, with 5 bases in the junction unmatched. As encoded in the germline V gene, CDR1 is SGHTA while CDR2 is FQGNSA. The CDR3 goes from the cysteine to the phenylalanine over 15 residues. Left in the record is the CDR3 DNA by itself, 45 bases read in frame from the first base. The receptor was isolated from a human donor in a cohort sampled during active COVID-19. Material: peripheral blood. The V and J genes are TRBV7-2 and TRBJ2-1, with TRBD2 identical over 9 junction bases. The CDR3 in this case is CASSLLGGGANEQFF. In nucleotide form, the sequence is TGTGCCAGCAGCTTACTCGGCGGGGGGGCCAATGAGCAGTTCTTC.